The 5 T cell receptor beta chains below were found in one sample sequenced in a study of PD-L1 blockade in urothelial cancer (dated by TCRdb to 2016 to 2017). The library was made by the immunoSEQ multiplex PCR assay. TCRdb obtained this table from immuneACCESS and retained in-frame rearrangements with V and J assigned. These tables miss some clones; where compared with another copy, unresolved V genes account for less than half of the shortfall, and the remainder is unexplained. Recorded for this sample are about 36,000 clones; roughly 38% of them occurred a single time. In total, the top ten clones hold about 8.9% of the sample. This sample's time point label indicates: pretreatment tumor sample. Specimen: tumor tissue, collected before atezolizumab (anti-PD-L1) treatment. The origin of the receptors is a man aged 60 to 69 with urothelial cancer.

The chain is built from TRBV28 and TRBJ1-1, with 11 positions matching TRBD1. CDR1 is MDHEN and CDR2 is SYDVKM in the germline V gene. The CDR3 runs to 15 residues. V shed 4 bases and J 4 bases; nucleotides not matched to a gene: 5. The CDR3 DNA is TGTGCCAGCAGTTCAAGGACAGGGGGCCGCACTGAAGCTTTCTTT. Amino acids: CASSSRTGGRTEAFF. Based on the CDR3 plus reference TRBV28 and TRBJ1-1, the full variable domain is DVKVTQSSRYLVKRTGEKVFLECVQDMDHENMFWYRQDPGLGLRLIYFSYDVKMKEKGDIPEGYSVSREKKERFSLILESASTNQTSMYLCASSSRTGGRTEAFFGQGTRLTVV.

The CDR3 spells CASSLRLAGGGPKNIQYF. Here the CDR3 DNA reads TGTGCCAGCAGTTTAAGGCTAGCGGGAGGGGGACCCAAAAACATTCAGTACTTC. V and J are TRBV28 and TRBJ2-4; TRBD2 matches 12 bases. CDR3 length: 18 residues. Germline CDR1 and CDR2: MDHEN and SYDVKM. The trim removed 2 bases at V and 2 bases at J, leaving 7 bases unmatched. The entire variable domain, with the rest obtained from reference TRBV28 and TRBJ2-4, is as follows: DVKVTQSSRYLVKRTGEKVFLECVQDMDHENMFWYRQDPGLGLRLIYFSYDVKMKEKGDIPEGYSVSREKKERFSLILESASTNQTSMYLCASSLRLAGGGPKNIQYFGAGTRLSVL.

The CDR3 sequence is CASSSSQGQLTF. The CDR3, as DNA: TGTGCCAGCAGTTCTTCACAGGGTCAACTGACTTTC. The chain links TRBV28 to TRBJ2-6; D possibly corresponds to TRBD1 (6 bases). CDR1 is MDHEN, CDR2 SYDVKM, per germline. The V and J ends lost 4 bases and 16 bases respectively, with 14 bases between them. The length of the CDR3 is 12 residues. Variable domain in full (rest from reference TRBV28 and TRBJ2-6): DVKVTQSSRYLVKRTGEKVFLECVQDMDHENMFWYRQDPGLGLRLIYFSYDVKMKEKGDIPEGYSVSREKKERFSLILESASTNQTSMYLCASSSSQGQLTFGAGSRLTVL.

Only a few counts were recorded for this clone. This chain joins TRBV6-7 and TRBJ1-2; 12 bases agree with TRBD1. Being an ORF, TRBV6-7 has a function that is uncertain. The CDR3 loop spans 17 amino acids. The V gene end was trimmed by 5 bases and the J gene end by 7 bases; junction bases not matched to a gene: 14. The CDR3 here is CASSNKPGTGGPVGYTF. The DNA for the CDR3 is TGTGCCAGCAGTAACAAACCCGGGACAGGGGGCCCGGTTGGCTACACCTTC.

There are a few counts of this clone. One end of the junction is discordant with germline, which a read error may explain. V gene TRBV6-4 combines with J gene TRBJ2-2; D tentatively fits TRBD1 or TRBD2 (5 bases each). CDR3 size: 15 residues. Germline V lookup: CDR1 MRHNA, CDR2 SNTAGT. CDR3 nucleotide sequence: TGTGCCATCAGTGAGTCTAGCAGGGTGGTCGGGGAGCTGTTTTTT. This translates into CAISESSRVVGELFF.